The 11 T cell receptor beta chains listed next were all sequenced from one sample in a study of T cells in Graves' hyperthyroidism and ophthalmopathy. Authors of the study amplified TCR beta CDR3 regions from RNA transcripts. When the TCR CDR3 underwent first-round RT-PCR, the HTBI primer set was used. TCRdb re-derived calls from the multiplex PCR reads in MiXCR, one entry per CDR3 protein. The table lists around 690,000 distinct CDR3 sequences, about 18% of them singletons. Material: blood. These receptors came from a man over 45 with Graves' hyperthyroidism.

There are a few counts of this clonotype. The chain joins TRBV18 to TRBJ2-1, with D maybe TRBD1 (5 bases). The V gene's germline CDR1 is KGHSH and CDR2 LQKENI. The V and J ends lost 3 bases and 0 bases respectively, with 9 bases between them. This CDR3 contains 15 residues. CDR3 bases: TGTGCCAGCTCACCGGGGCCCCCCTCCTACAATGAGCAGTTCTTC. Translation gives CASSPGPPSYNEQFF. Based on the CDR3 plus reference TRBV18 and TRBJ2-1, the full variable domain is NAGVMQNPRHLVRRRGQEARLRCSPMKGHSHVYWYRQLPEEGLKFMVYLQKENIIDESGMPKERFSAEFPKEGPSILRIQQVVRGDSAAYFCASSPGPPSYNEQFFGPGTRLTVL.

This clonotype was observed many times. V usage is TRBV6-1 and J usage is TRBJ2-7; 8 bases fit TRBD2. Germline V CDR1 and CDR2: MNHNS, SASEGT. The V segment lost 7 bases and the J segment 2 bases; nucleotides outside the gene matches: 7. The CDR3 extends over 14 amino acids. CDR3 residues: CASTDSGTPYEQYF. CDR3 bases: TGTGCCAGCACCGATAGCGGGACCCCCTACGAGCAGTACTTC.

This sequence joins TRBV30 and TRBJ2-7; D remains unclear. CDR1 is GTSNPN, CDR2 SVGIG, per germline (reference sequence). The CDR3 totals 14 residues. V was shortened by 0 bases and J by 0 bases, with 9 bases between the two germline ends. Here the CDR3 reads CAWSVRGTSYEQYF. The CDR3 DNA sequence: TGTGCCTGGAGTGTACGAGGAACCTCCTACGAGCAGTACTTC.

The chain recombines TRBV30 with TRBJ1-3; TRBD1 might be the D (6 bases). Germline CDR1 reads GTSNPN; CDR2 reads SVGIG (reference sequence). This CDR3 spans 16 amino acids. The ends were cut back, 5 bases at V and 2 bases at J, with 19 bases in the middle. CDR3 in amino acids: CAWAARDNQPGNTIYF. The CDR3 bases are TGTGCCTGGGCCGCGCGGGACAATCAACCTGGAAACACCATATATTTT. Looking up the rest from reference TRBV30 and TRBJ1-3 gives the full variable domain: SQTIHQWPATLVQPVGSPLSLECTVEGTSNPNLYWYRQAAGRGLQLLFYSVGIGQISSEVPQNLSASRPQDRQFILSSKKLLLSDSGFYLCAWAARDNQPGNTIYFGEGSWLTVV.

There are many counts of this clonotype. This chain links TRBV12-3 or TRBV12-4 with TRBJ1-4, with no clear D. V lost 5 bases to trimming and J lost 5 bases, with 9 bases between them. The CDR3 loop spans 13 amino acids. CDR3 nucleotide sequence: TGTGCCAGCAGTGGGGATTCAAATGAAAAACTGTTTTTT. Its translation: CASSGDSNEKLFF.

This clonotype was observed a few times. The genes are TRBV4-3 and TRBJ2-1; D could derive from TRBD1 or TRBD2 (5 bases each). The germline V gene encodes CDR1 LGHNA and CDR2 YSLEER. The V and J ends lost 4 bases and 9 bases respectively, with 22 bases between them. CDR3 length: 16 amino acids. The CDR3 DNA is TGCGCCAGCAGCCCCATCCCCGACAGCAGCAGCGGTGAGCAGTTCTTC. Translation gives CASSPIPDSSSGEQFF.

This clonotype was recorded at least ten times. The chain links TRBV12-3 or TRBV12-4 to TRBJ1-1; D might be TRBD1 (6 bases). V was trimmed by 3 bases and J by 8 bases, leaving 13 bases between them. The CDR3 contains 13 residues. For the CDR3, the DNA is TGTGCCAGCAGTTTGTCAGGGGATAGGGAAGCTTTCTTT. This encodes CASSLSGDREAFF.

The chain employs TRBV19 and TRBJ2-7; 7 nucleotides align to TRBD1. Germline-derived CDR1 and CDR2 are LNHDA and SQIVND (reference sequence). The CDR3 runs to 15 residues. Germline trimming cut 1 base from V and 1 base from J; bases unmatched to any gene: 4. CDR3 DNA sequence: TGTGCCAGTAGTATAGGACAGGGTTATTCCTACGAGCAGTACTTC. Translated, it gives CASSIGQGYSYEQYF.

The chain carries TRBV12-3 or TRBV12-4 and TRBJ1-1; 7 nucleotides align to TRBD1. Germline trimming cut 5 bases from V and 5 bases from J; bases unmatched to any gene: 8. The CDR3 runs 14 residues. The CDR3 region has the DNA TGTGCCAGCAGTCAATCAGGGGGAGGGACTGAAGCTTTCTTT. The encoded protein is CASSQSGGGTEAFF.

This clonotype was observed many times. The chain employs TRBV27 and TRBJ2-5; no clear D gene. CDR1 is MNHEY and CDR2 is SMNVEV in the germline V gene (reference sequence). Trimming left V 0 bases short and J 5 bases short, with 4 bases between. The CDR3 loop spans 12 amino acids. The CDR3 DNA reads TGTGCCAGCAGTTTATCGTGGGAGACCCAGTACTTC. Its translation: CASSLSWETQYF.

The J gene is TRBJ2-3, the V gene TRBV6-1; 16 bases fit TRBD2. CDR1 is MNHNS and CDR2 is SASEGT in the germline V gene. V lost 4 bases, J lost 4 bases, and 11 bases stayed unmatched. The CDR3 is 19 residues long. The CDR3 here is CASSGDPGLAGGPSDTQYF. The CDR3 coding sequence is TGTGCCAGCAGTGGGGACCCGGGACTAGCGGGAGGGCCGTCAGATACGCAGTATTTT.